This T cell receptor beta chain emerged from a study of blood T cell repertoires in COVID-19. The V gene lost 2 bases and the J gene lost 2 bases, with 16 bases spanning the gap. The CDR3 is 15 amino acids. Germline V gene lookup returns CDR1 GTSNPN and CDR2 SVGIG (reference sequence). Method: immunoSEQ multiplex PCR; TCRdb's copy keeps in-frame clones and lacks some. The sample contains about 6,600 clones, roughly four fifths of which appear only once. The TCR was taken from a man in his sixties with acute or convalescent COVID-19. The chain couples TRBV30 to TRBJ2-7, with D possibly being TRBD1 (7 bases). The sequenced sample was peripheral blood. CDR3 DNA sequence: TGTGCCTGGAGTCCCGTTGGCAGGGGGGCCTACGAGCAGTACTTC. Translation gives CAWSPVGRGAYEQYF.